The entry that follows covers one T cell receptor (beta chain) sequence. The antigen is undetermined. The data are from a study of memory B cells and T cells in multiple sclerosis. After stimulus-free culture, autoproliferating CFSE-dim and non-proliferating CFSE-high T cells were sequenced separately. Roughly 5x10^7 CFSE-labeled PBMCs were cultured around 7 days unstimulated, then replicate wells were pooled. The PBMCs received about 0.5 uM CFSE and serum-free culture with no added stimuli. The study, taken as a whole, reports: Normalization was needed because clone-set size differences affected shared clonotype counts.

Using immunoSEQ multiplex PCR, the repertoire was profiled, and TCRdb retains in-frame clones only, with some absent. Altogether 30,000 or so clones are present, approximately 85% being singletons, with the ten largest covering 2% to 3%. CDR3 length equals 14 residues. The germline V gene encodes CDR1 SNHLY and CDR2 FYNNEI. The V gene lost 10 bases and the J gene lost 7 bases, with 21 bases spanning the gap. The chain couples TRBV2 to TRBJ2-3; D unclear. The sample consisted of PBMCs from blood kept in culture. This clonotype originated in a human donor with multiple sclerosis. CDR3: CATLSATNFNTQYF. The CDR3 coding sequence is TGTGCCACCCTTTCGGCGACAAATTTTAATACGCAGTATTTT. Full variable domain (remainder filled in from reference TRBV2 and TRBJ2-3): EPEVTQTPSHQVTQMGQEVILRCVPISNHLYFYWYRQILGQKVEFLVSFYNNEISEKSEIFDDQFSVERPDGSNFTLKIRSTKLEDSAMYFCATLSATNFNTQYFGPGTRLTVL.